This T cell receptor beta chain was sequenced during a study of T cell therapy after organ transplantation. Study information: Long-term post-therapy samples: blood collected 20 to 29 weeks after completing therapy.

Specified time point: 20-29 weeks after completion of therapy. Trimming took off 0 bases at V and 3 bases at J, with 2 bases between the two ends. This CDR3 is built from 12 residues. The V gene's germline CDR1 is MRHNA and CDR2 SNTAGT. Clones were sequenced by immunoSEQ multiplex PCR, and TCRdb holds only the in-frame ones, with some missing. The sample yields about 20,000 clones, 84% seen once. As regards this clone: Its specificity is unknown.

The input for sequencing was CD8+ T cells from blood, taken after autologous CMV-specific T cell therapy. The rearrangement uses TRBV6-4 and TRBJ1-1; D unresolved. The TCR sequence derives from a human patient who had received a solid organ transplant and had CMV disease. A subset of T cells may come from the graft donor. This CDR3 is CASSDSYTEAFF. The CDR3 nucleotides read TGTGCCAGCAGTGACTCCTACACTGAAGCTTTCTTT.